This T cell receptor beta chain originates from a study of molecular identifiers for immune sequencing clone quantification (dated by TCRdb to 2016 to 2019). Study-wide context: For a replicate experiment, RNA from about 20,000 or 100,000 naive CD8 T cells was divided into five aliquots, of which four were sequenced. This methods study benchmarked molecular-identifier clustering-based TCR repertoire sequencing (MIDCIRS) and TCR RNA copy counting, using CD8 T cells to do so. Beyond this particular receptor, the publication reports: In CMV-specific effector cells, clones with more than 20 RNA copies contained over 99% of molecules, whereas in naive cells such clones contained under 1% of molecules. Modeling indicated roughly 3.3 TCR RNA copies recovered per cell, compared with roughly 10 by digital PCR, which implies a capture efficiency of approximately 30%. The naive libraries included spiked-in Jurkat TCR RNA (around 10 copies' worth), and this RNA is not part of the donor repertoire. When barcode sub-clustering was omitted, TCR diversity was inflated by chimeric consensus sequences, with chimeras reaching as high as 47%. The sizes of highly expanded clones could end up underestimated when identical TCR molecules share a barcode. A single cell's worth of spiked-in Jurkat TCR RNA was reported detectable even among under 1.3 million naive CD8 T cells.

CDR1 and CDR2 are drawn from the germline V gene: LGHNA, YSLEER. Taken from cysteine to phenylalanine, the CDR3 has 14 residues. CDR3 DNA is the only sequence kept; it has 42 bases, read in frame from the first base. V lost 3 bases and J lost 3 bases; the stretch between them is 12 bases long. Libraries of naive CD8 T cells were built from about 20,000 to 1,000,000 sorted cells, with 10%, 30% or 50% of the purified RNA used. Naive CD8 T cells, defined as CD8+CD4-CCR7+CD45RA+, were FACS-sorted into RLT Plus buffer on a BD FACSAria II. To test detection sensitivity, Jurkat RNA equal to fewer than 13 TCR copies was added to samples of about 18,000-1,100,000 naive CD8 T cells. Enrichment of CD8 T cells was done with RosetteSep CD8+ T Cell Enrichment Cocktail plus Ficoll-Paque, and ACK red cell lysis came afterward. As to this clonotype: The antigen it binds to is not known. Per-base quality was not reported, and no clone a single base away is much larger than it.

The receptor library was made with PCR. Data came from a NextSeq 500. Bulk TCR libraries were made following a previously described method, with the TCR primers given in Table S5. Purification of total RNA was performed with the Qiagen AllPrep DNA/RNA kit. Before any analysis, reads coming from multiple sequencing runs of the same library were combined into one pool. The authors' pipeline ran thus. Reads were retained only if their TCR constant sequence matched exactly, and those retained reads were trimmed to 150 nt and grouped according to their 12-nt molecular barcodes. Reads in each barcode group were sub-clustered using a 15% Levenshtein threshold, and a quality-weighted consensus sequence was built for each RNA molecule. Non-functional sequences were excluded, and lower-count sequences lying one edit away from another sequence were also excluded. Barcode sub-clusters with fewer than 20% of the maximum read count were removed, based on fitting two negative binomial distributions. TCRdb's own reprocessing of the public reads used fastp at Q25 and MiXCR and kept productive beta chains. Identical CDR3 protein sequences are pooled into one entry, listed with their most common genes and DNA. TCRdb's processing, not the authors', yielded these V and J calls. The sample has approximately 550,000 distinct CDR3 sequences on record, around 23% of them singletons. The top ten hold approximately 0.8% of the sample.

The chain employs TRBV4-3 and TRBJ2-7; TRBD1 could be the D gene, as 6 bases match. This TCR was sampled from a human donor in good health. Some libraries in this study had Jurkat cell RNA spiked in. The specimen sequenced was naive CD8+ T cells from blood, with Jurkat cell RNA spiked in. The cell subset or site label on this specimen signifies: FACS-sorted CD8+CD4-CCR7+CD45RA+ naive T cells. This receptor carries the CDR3 CASSQSRTDYEQYF. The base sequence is TGCGCCAGCAGCCAGTCCCGGACAGACTACGAGCAGTACTTC.